This T cell receptor (beta chain) was retrieved from a study of cytomegalovirus exposure and HLA in healthy donors. Looking at the study overall: The Caucasian-associated ancestry cluster contained 75% to 85% of the approximately 400 genotyped donors. Study-wide results and limits: Data from an earlier analysis indicated that most TCR beta V segments were productive either about 90% or about 30% of the time.

Comments on this clone: The target antigen is unknown.

V was clipped by 5 bases and J by 3 bases, with 15 bases between them. Per germline, CDR1 MNHNS and CDR2 SASEGT. The CDR3 totals 15 residues. The PCR used 60 Vbeta and 13 Jbeta primers. Study processing details: Counted up in a later analysis, unique TCR beta chains came to approximately 83 million, with around 10 million shared. Here immunoSEQ multiplex PCR was the method, and the copy in TCRdb shows in-frame clones only, minus some. From that table come the V and J calls and clone size; the DNA was used to work out D and trimming. This sample carries some 99,000 clones, 55% to 80% of them seen once, and the ten largest clones take 0.95% to 1.5%.

The sample taken for sequencing was PBMCs. This sequence joins TRBV6-1 and TRBJ2-3; D not resolved. The source of this sequence is a female donor in good health and CMV-seronegative. The CDR3 loop is CASSILRYGTDTQYF. CDR3 bases: TGTGCCAGCAGTATCCTTCGTTACGGGACAGATACGCAGTATTTT.